This is a list of T cell receptor beta chains from one sample in a study of cytomegalovirus exposure and HLA in healthy donors. TCRdb keeps only in-frame clones here, not all; method: immunoSEQ multiplex PCR. This sample has about 360,000 clones, with roughly 85% found just once. The sample consisted of PBMCs. Every receptor here comes from a woman younger than 30 in good health and CMV-seronegative. The CDR3 runs from the conserved cysteine through the conserved F or W. The order of the fields is clone size, V gene, CDR3 protein. Not every row has a clone size; where given, it reads once, few, many or a size class.

NA | TRBV27 | CASSLLGLAGAYEQYF
NA | TRBV7-8 | CASSLGWGTDNEKLFF
NA | TRBV30 | CAWSPQPGQGRNEQFF
once | TRBV4-2 | CASSRPGTGLYEQYF
NA | TRBV9 | CASSVVGGGRVTGELFF
once | TRBV7-7 | CASSLRGQGRQETQYF
NA | TRBV7-2 | CASSQEGRFTYYGEQYF
NA | TRBV29-1 | CSVAVTEAFF
NA | TRBV7-9 | CASSLVHGRGANTDTQYF
NA | TRBV5-1 | CASSLRRQGSGYTF
NA | TRBV7-9 | CASSASSYNEQFF
NA | TRBV9 | CASSVIAGGSDTQYF
NA | TRBV4-2 | CASSQDGTPTYEQYF
NA | TRBV9 | CASSVERYGYTF
once | TRBV28 | CASSSPDRFRGYTF
NA | TRBV19 | CASSQQPGQNTGELFF
NA | TRBV5-4 | CASSSGPAATNTGELFF
few | TRBV5-1 | CASSETGWEEKLFF
NA | TRBV27 | CASSLDRGFDEQFF
NA | TRBV15 | CATSVPGQDYNEQFF
NA | TRBV9 | CASSPLPLAGAYNEQFF
NA | TRBV30 | CAWSPELNQPQHF
NA | TRBV9 | CASSVGGVTGELFF
many | TRBV18 | CASSPGQGANYEQYF
NA | TRBV7-2 | CASSFQGYNEQFF
NA | TRBV18 | CASSAGQGLETQYF
NA | TRBV18 | CASSPQKGETQYF
NA | TRBV6-1 | CASSEGIRGGTDTQYF
few | TRBV10-2 | CASSDTGGWAF
NA | TRBV28 | CASSLTRRGLIF
NA | TRBV2 | CASRTGTGNYYEQYF
few | TRBV6-1 | CASSEISGGAITDTQYF
once | TRBV6-5 | CASTGTGGTEAFF
NA | TRBV28 | CASSGDRRETQYF
NA | TRBV27 | CASSSRDRGVYEQYF
NA | TRBV28 | CASSLRLYNEQFF
NA | TRBV15 | CATSLGTDNTGELFF
NA | TRBV6-1 | CASSGGQGYGNTEAFF
once | TRBV10-3 | CAISESGGLAGVEQYF
NA | TRBV15 | CATRGPAHEQYF
NA | TRBV7-3 | CASSLTGLAGGPGYF
NA | TRBV30 | CAWSGIAGASTDTQYF
NA | TRBV2 | CASSTIQGPATEAFF
NA | TRBV28 | CASSLWFEGADQPQHF
NA | TRBV5-1 | CASSLRRTYEQYF
NA | TRBV6-1 | CASSPGQPNQPQHF
NA | TRBV4-1 | CASSQAHLDRITYNEQFF